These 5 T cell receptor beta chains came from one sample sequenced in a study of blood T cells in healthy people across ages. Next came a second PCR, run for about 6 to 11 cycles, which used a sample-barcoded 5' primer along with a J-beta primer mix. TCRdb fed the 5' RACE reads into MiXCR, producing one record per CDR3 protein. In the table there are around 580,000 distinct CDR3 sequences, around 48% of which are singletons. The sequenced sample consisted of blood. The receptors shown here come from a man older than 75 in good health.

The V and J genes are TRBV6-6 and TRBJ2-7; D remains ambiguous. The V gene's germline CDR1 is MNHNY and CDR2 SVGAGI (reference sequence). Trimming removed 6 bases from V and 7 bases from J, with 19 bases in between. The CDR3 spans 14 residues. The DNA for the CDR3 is TGTGCCAGCAGAAACGGGCCGACCGGCAATGAGCAGTACTTC. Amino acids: CASRNGPTGNEQYF.

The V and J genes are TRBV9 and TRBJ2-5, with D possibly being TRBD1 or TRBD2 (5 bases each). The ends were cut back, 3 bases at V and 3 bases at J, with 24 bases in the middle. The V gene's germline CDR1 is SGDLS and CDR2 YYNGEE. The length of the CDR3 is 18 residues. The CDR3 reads CASSAWDPPQGRKETQYF. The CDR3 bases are TGTGCCAGCAGCGCCTGGGACCCCCCTCAAGGACGGAAAGAGACCCAGTACTTC. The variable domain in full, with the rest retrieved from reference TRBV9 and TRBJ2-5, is DSGVTQTPKHLITATGQRVTLRCSPRSGDLSVYWYQQSLDQGLQFLIQYYNGEERAKGNILERFSAQQFPDLHSELNLSSLELGDSALYFCASSAWDPPQGRKETQYFGPGTRLLVL.

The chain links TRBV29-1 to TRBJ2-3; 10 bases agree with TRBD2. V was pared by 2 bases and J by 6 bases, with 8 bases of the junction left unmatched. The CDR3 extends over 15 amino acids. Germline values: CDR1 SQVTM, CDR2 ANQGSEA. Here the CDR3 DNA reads TGCAGCGTTGAACCCAGCGGGGGGGCCACGGATACGCAGTATTTT. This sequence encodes CSVEPSGGATDTQYF.

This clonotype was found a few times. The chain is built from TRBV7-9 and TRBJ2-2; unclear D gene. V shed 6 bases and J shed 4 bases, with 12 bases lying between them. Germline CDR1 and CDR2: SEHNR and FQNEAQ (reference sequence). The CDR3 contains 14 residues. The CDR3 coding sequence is TGTGCCAGCAGGCAGGACGGGTCCACCGGGGAGCTGTTTTTT. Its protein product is CASRQDGSTGELFF.

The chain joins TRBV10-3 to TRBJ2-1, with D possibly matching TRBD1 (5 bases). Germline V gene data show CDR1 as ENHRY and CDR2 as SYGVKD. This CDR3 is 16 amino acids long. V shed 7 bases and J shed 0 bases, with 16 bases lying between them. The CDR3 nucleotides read TGTGCCATCAACGAGAGACAGCCTTACTCCTACAATGAGCAGTTCTTC. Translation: CAINERQPYSYNEQFF.